One and the same sample provided the 9 T cell receptor beta chains below, sequenced in a study of PD-L1 blockade in urothelial cancer. Stated time point: pretreatment peripheral blood. The data were produced by immunoSEQ multiplex PCR, yet TCRdb's version contains in-frame clones alone and is incomplete. The sample consists of about 95,000 clones, 90% of them appearing once. The input for sequencing was PBMCs, taken around atezolizumab (anti-PD-L1) treatment. The source is a man aged 55-75 years with urothelial cancer.

The chain recombines TRBV5-1 with TRBJ2-7; 7 nucleotides agree with TRBD1. The trim removed 4 bases at V and 5 bases at J, leaving 6 bases unmatched. There are 13 residues in the CDR3. CDR1 is SGHRS and CDR2 is YFSETQ in the germline V gene. CDR3: CASSSDRDHEQYF. The CDR3 bases are TGCGCCAGCAGCAGCGACAGGGACCACGAGCAGTACTTC.

The rearrangement uses TRBV29-1 and TRBJ2-5, with TRBD2 matching over 9 bases. Germline V gene lookup returns CDR1 SQVTM and CDR2 ANQGSEA. V shed 5 bases and J 1 base; nucleotides not matched to a gene: 14. The CDR3 consists of 17 residues. The CDR3 DNA reads as TGCAGCGTTACAGGCGGGGGGGGAATTTGGGGCCAAGAGACCCAGTACTTC. Translating it yields CSVTGGGGIWGQETQYF.

The chain has TRBV4-3 and TRBJ2-1; 9 bases map to TRBD2. This CDR3 is 16 amino acids long. Unmatched junction bases numbered 8, after V lost 4 bases and J lost 4 bases. Germline-derived CDR1 and CDR2 are LGHNA and YSLEER. The CDR3 nucleotides are TGCGCCAGCAGCCTGACGTCTAGCGGGATATACAATGAGCAGTTCTTC. Translation: CASSLTSSGIYNEQFF.

V is TRBV7-2 and J is TRBJ1-1, with 7 bases that match TRBD1. Germline V gene data show CDR1 as SGHTA and CDR2 as FQGNSA. This CDR3 spans 13 amino acids. Trimming at V came to 5 bases and at J to 7 bases, leaving 7 bases not matched to a gene. The CDR3 here is CASSRMTGFEAFF. The CDR3 DNA reads as TGTGCCAGCAGCCGCATGACAGGGTTTGAAGCTTTCTTT.

J is TRBJ2-7 and V is TRBV5-4, with 12 positions matching TRBD2. The germline gives CDR1 SGHNT, CDR2 YYREEE (reference sequence). The junction had 4 bases not matched to a gene; V was cut back by 4 bases and J by 2 bases. This CDR3 spans 15 amino acids. DNA for the CDR3: TGTGCCAGCAGCCTAAGGACTAGCGGGACCTACGAGCAGTACTTC. Its protein is CASSLRTSGTYEQYF. Full variable domain (outside the CDR3, taken from reference TRBV5-4 and TRBJ2-7): ETGVTQSPTHLIKTRGQQVTLRCSSQSGHNTVSWYQQALGQGPQFIFQYYREEENGRGNFPPRFSGLQFPNYSSELNVNALELDDSALYLCASSLRTSGTYEQYFGPGTRLTVT.

The chain has TRBV2 and TRBJ2-3, with 8 bases that match TRBD2. The junction had 6 bases not matched to a gene; V was cut back by 9 bases and J by 4 bases. Looked up from germline, CDR1 is SNHLY and CDR2 is FYNNEI. This CDR3 comprises 13 residues. In DNA form, the CDR3 reads TGTGCCAGGAGCGGGGGAAGGGCAGATACGCAGTATTTT. Protein product: CARSGGRADTQYF.

This chain connects TRBV5-4 to TRBJ1-2; D may be TRBD1 (6 bases). The V end was cut by 1 base, the J end by 5 bases, with 18 bases between. Germline V gene data show CDR1 as SGHNT and CDR2 as YYREEE (reference sequence). CDR3 length: 16 amino acids. CDR3 bases: TGTGCCAGCAGCTTGAACAGGGAACCACCCCAATATGGCTACACCTTC. Translated, it gives CASSLNREPPQYGYTF.

This clone occurred once. CDR3 sequence (DNA): TGCGCCAGCAGCCCGGACAGGGCCGACTCTGGCTACACCTTC. Protein: CASSPDRADSGYTF. The V gene is TRBV5-1, the J gene TRBJ1-2; 8 nucleotides match TRBD1. Germline CDR1 and CDR2: SGHRS and YFSETQ. The trim removed 4 bases at V and 7 bases at J, leaving 9 bases unmatched. This CDR3 is built from 14 residues.

The V call is TRBV4-2, the J call TRBJ1-3; D gene ambiguous. Trimming took off 0 bases at V and 0 bases at J, with 6 bases between the two ends. This CDR3 has 15 residues. CDR1 and CDR2 (germline): LGHNA, YNFKEQ. This chain's CDR3 is CASSQEILSGNTIYF. The CDR3 DNA follows: TGTGCCAGCAGCCAAGAAATTCTCTCTGGAAACACCATATATTTT.